The 13 T cell receptor beta chains in this list originate from one sample, sequenced in a study of OX40 agonist ivuxolimab in advanced cancers. Libraries were prepared by immunoSEQ multiplex PCR; TCRdb keeps only in-frame clonotypes and omits some of them. The data show about 100,000 clones, around 91% seen once. The sequenced sample was CD4+ or CD8+ T cells sorted from blood, obtained in a trial of the OX40 agonist ivuxolimab. The origin of the receptors is an adult with an advanced solid tumor such as melanoma, head and neck, liver or kidney cancer.

The rearrangement uses TRBV21-1 and TRBJ1-5. TRBV21-1 is assigned pseudogene status. This CDR3 is built from 11 residues. Here the CDR3 reads CASSICQPQHF. The CDR3 DNA reads as TGTGCCAGCAGCATTTGTCAGCCCCAGCATTTT.

The chain uses TRBV5-1 and TRBJ1-2; D gene uncertain. Germline V gene data show CDR1 as SGHRS and CDR2 as YFSETQ. V lost 4 bases and J lost 8, with 15 bases in between. CDR3 length: 13 residues. In DNA, the CDR3 is TGCGCCAGCAGCGTGAGTGTGTCGAGCGGCTACACCTTC. This codes for CASSVSVSSGYTF. The complete variable domain, with remaining parts taken from reference TRBV5-1 and TRBJ1-2, reads KAGVTQTPRYLIKTRGQQVTLSCSPISGHRSVSWYQQTPGQGLQFLFEYFSETQRNKGNFPGRFSGRQFSNSRSEMNVSTLELGDSALYLCASSVSVSSGYTFGSGTRLTVV.

V is TRBV30 and J is TRBJ1-6; TRBD1 matches 7 bases. Looked up from germline, CDR1 is GTSNPN and CDR2 is SVGIG (reference sequence). CDR3 length: 17 amino acids. V lost 0 bases, J lost 4 bases, and 9 bases stayed unmatched. In nucleotides, the CDR3 is TGTGCCTGGAGTGTTTCCCGGGGGACAGCTTATAATTCACCCCTCCACTTT. This sequence encodes CAWSVSRGTAYNSPLHF.

This clone showed up just once. The rearrangement uses TRBV5-1 and TRBJ2-5; 9 positions agree with TRBD2. J gave up 6 bases and V 5 bases, and 8 bases lay outside the gene matches. CDR1 is SGHRS and CDR2 is YFSETQ in the germline V gene. The CDR3 totals 14 residues. The CDR3 spells CASSLAGLSKTQYF. DNA of the CDR3: TGCGCCAGCAGTCTAGCGGGACTGTCGAAGACCCAGTACTTC.

The CDR3 protein is CASSQDGGAYEQYF. The CDR3 DNA reads TGTGCCAGCAGCCAAGACGGGGGGGCCTACGAGCAGTACTTC. This chain connects TRBV4-2 to TRBJ2-7; 8 bases map to TRBD2. Per the germline V gene, CDR1 is LGHNA and CDR2 is YNFKEQ. V dropped 0 bases and J dropped 2; count of bases not matched to a gene: 0. The CDR3 covers 14 residues.

The chain carries TRBV5-1 and TRBJ2-7, with D possibly TRBD2 on 5 matching bases. With 0 bases removed from V and 6 bases from J, the gap between germline ends came to 10 bases. Germline V lookup: CDR1 SGHRS, CDR2 YFSETQ. CDR3 length equals 13 residues. Here the CDR3 DNA reads TGCGCCAGCAGCTTGGTCGGGGTCGGCGAGCAGTACTTC. This codes for CASSLVGVGEQYF.

This clone has only one observation. The chain recombines TRBV21-1 with TRBJ2-4; TRBD2, the table's D call, lacks a check against the DNA. TRBV21-1 is a recognized pseudogene. CDR3 length equals 20 residues. CDR3 in DNA: TGTGCCAGCAGCAATATCGGACTAGCGGTAGTACGAGCAGCCAAAAACATTCAGTACTTC. Its protein product is CASSNIGLAVVRAAKNIQYF.

The chain carries TRBV19 and TRBJ1-1; unclear D gene. This CDR3 comprises 13 residues. Germline V gives CDR1 LNHDA, CDR2 SQIVND (reference sequence). V was shortened by 5 bases and J by 5 bases, with 12 bases between the two germline ends. CDR3 sequence: CASSSLWGTEAFF. As DNA, the CDR3 is TGTGCCAGTAGTTCTCTTTGGGGAACTGAAGCTTTCTTT.

The chain couples TRBV11-2 to TRBJ2-6; D gene uncertain. V gave up 3 bases and J gave up 2 bases, with 11 bases separating them. The CDR3 runs 16 residues. Germline CDR1 SGHAT, CDR2 FQNNGV. The CDR3 DNA is TGTGCCAGCAGCTTCAGCAGGAGCCCTGGGGCCAACGTCCTGACTTTC. This encodes CASSFSRSPGANVLTF.

The CDR3 loop reads CAITWTSGQETQYF. For the CDR3, the DNA is TGTGCCATAACGTGGACTAGCGGGCAAGAGACCCAGTACTTC. The rearrangement links TRBV30 to TRBJ2-5, with 11 bases identical to TRBD2. V was pared by 8 bases and J by 2 bases, with 7 bases of the junction left unmatched. CDR1 and CDR2 from the germline V gene are GTSNPN and SVGIG (reference sequence). The CDR3 spans 14 residues.

CDR3 loop: CASSVAGHGADTQYF. In nucleotides, the CDR3 is TGTGCCAGCAGCGTAGCGGGCCACGGAGCAGATACGCAGTATTTT. The chain has TRBV9 and TRBJ2-3; D is ambiguous. This CDR3 region has 15 residues. CDR1 is SGDLS, CDR2 YYNGEE, per germline. Trimming removed 0 bases from V and 4 bases from J, with 12 bases in between.

The gene calls are TRBV30 and TRBJ2-1; D remains unclear. The V gene lost 0 bases and the J gene lost 8 bases, with 14 bases spanning the gap. The CDR3 is 14 amino acids. Germline V gene data show CDR1 as GTSNPN and CDR2 as SVGIG (reference sequence). The CDR3 sequence is CAWSVGAARHEQFF. Written as DNA, the CDR3 is TGTGCCTGGAGTGTCGGTGCCGCACGCCATGAGCAGTTCTTC.

This chain uses TRBV30 with TRBJ2-7; no reliable D call. Germline V gene data show CDR1 as GTSNPN and CDR2 as SVGIG (reference sequence). The CDR3 spans 12 residues. Trimming cost V 0 bases and J 7 bases, with 10 bases left between them. The CDR3 bases are TGTGCCTGGAGTGTTAATCCAGAGGAGCAGTACTTC. Amino acid sequence: CAWSVNPEEQYF.